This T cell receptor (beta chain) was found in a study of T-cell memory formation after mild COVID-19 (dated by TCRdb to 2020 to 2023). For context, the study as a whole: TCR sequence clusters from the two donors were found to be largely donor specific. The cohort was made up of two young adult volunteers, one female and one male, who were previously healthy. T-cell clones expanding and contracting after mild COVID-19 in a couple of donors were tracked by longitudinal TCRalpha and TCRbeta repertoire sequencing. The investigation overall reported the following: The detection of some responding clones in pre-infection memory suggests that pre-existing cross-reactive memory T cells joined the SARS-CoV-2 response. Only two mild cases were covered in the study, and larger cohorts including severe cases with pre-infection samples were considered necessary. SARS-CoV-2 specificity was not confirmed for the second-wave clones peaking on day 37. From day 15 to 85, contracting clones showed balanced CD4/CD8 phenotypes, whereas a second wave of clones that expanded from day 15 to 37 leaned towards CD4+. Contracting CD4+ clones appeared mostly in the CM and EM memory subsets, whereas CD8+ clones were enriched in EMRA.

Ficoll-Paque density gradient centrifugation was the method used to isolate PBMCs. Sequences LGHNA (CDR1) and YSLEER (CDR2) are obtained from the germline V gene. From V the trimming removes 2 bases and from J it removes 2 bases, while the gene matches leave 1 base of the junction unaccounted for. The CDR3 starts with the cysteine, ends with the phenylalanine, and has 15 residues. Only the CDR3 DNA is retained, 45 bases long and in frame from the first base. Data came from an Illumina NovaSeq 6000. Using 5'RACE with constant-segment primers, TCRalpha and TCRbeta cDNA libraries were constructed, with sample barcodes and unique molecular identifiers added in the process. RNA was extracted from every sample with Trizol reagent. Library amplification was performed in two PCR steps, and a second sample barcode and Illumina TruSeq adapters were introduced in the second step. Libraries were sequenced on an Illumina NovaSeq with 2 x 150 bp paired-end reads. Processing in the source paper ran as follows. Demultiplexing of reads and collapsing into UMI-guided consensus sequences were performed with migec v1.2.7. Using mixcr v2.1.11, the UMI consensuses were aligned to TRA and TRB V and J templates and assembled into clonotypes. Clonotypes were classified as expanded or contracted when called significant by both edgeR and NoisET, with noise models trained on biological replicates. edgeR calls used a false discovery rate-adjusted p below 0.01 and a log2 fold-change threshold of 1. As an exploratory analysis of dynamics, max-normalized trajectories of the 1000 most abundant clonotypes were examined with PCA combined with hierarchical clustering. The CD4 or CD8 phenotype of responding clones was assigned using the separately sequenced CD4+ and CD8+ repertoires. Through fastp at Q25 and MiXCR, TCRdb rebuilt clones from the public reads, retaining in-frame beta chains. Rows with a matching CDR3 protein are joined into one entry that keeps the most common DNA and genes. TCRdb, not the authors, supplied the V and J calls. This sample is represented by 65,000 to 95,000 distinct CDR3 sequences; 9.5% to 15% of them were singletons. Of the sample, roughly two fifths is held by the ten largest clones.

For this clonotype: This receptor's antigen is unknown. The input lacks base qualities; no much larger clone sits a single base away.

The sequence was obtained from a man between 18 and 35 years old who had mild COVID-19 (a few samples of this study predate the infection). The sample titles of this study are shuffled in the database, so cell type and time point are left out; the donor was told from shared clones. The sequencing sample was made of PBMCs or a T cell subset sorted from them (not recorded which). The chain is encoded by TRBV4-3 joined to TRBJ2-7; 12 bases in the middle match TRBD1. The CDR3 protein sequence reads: CASSQWDRGPYEQYF. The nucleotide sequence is TGCGCCAGCAGCCAATGGGACAGGGGGCCCTACGAGCAGTACTTC.